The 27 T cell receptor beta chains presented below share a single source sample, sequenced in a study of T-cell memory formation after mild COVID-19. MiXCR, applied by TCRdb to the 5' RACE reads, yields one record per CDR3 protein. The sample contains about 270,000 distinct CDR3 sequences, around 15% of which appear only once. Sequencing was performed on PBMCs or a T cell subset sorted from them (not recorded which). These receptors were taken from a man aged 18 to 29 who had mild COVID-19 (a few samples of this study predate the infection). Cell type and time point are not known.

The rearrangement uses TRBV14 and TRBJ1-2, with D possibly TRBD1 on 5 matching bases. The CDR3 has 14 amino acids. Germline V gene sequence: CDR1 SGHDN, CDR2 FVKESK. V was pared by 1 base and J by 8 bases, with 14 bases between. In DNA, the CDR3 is TGTGCCAGCAGCCAAGCCGGCCGGGAGGGGGGCTACACCTTC. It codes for CASSQAGREGGYTF.

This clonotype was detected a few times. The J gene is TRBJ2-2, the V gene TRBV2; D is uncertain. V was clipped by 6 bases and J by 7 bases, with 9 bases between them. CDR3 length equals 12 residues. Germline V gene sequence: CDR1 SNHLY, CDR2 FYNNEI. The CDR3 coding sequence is TGTGCCAGCAGCGAGGATGGCGGGGAGCTGTTTTTT. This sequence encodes CASSEDGGELFF. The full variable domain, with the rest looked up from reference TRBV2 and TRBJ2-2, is EPEVTQTPSHQVTQMGQEVILRCVPISNHLYFYWYRQILGQKVEFLVSFYNNEISEKSEIFDDQFSVERPDGSNFTLKIRSTKLEDSAMYFCASSEDGGELFFGEGSRLTVL.

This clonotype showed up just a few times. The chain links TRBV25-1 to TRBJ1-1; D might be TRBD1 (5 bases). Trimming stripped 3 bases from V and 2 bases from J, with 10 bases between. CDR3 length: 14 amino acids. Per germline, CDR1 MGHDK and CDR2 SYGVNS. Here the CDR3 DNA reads TGTGCCAGCAGTGAGATGACAGTAAACACTGAAGCTTTCTTT. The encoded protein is CASSEMTVNTEAFF.

CDR3 loop: CASSMLAAYEQYF. CDR3 nucleotides: TGTGCCAGCAGCATGTTAGCGGCCTACGAGCAGTACTTC. The gene calls are TRBV5-6 and TRBJ2-7, with D possibly being TRBD2 (6 bases). V lost 4 bases to trimming and J lost 2 bases, with 10 bases between them. The CDR3 runs 13 residues. Germline V gene lookup returns CDR1 SGHDT and CDR2 YYEEEE. Combining the CDR3 with reference TRBV5-6 and TRBJ2-7 gives the whole variable domain DAGVTQSPTHLIKTRGQQVTLRCSPKSGHDTVSWYQQALGQGPQFIFQYYEEEERQRGNFPDRFSGHQFPNYSSELNVNALLLGDSALYLCASSMLAAYEQYFGPGTRLTVT.

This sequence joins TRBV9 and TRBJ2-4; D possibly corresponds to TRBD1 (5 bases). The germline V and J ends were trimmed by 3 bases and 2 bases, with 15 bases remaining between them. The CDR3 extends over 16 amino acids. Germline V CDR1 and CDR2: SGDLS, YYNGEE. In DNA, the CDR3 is TGTGCCAGCAGCGCCCGTGGGGCCGCGTCCAAAAACATTCAGTACTTC. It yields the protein CASSARGAASKNIQYF.

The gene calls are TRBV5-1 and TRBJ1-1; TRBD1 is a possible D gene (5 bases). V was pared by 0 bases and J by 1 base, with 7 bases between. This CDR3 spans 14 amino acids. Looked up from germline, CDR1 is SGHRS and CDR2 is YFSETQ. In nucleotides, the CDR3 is TGCGCCAGCAGCTTGGTGAGGGGGAACACTGAAGCTTTCTTT. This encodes CASSLVRGNTEAFF.

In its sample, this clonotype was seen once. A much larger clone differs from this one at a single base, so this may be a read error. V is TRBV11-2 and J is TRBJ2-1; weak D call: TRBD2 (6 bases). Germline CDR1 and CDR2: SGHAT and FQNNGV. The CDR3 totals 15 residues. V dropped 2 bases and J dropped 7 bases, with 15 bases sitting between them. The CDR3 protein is CASSLTSAGINEQFF. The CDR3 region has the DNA TGTGCCAGCAGCTTAACCAGCGCGGGAATTAATGAGCAGTTCTTC.

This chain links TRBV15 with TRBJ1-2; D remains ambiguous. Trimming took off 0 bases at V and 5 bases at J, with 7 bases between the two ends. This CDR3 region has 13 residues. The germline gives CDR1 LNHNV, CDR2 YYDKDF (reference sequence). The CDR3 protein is CATSRDTAYGYTF. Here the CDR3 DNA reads TGTGCCACCAGCAGAGATACAGCTTATGGCTACACCTTC. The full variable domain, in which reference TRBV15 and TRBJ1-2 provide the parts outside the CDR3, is DAMVIQNPRYQVTQFGKPVTLSCSQTLNHNVMYWYQQKSSQAPKLLFHYYDKDFNNEADTPDNFQSRRPNTSFCFLDIRSPGLGDTAMYLCATSRDTAYGYTFGSGTRLTVV.

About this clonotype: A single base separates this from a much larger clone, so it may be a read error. The CDR3 here is CSAGFGSGPTEAFF. CDR3 sequence (DNA): TGCAGTGCTGGATTCGGGTCAGGGCCCACTGAAGCTTTCTTT. The chain uses TRBV20-1 and TRBJ1-1; D possibly corresponds to TRBD1 (5 bases). Between the trimmed V and J ends, which lost 5 bases and 4 bases, there was a span of 17 bases. This CDR3 contains 14 residues. From germline, CDR1 is DFQATT and CDR2 SNEGSKA (reference sequence).

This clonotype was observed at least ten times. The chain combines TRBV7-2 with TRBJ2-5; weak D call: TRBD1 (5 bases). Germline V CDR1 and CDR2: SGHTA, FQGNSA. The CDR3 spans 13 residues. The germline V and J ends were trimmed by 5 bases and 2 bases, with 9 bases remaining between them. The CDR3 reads CASSPDRQETQYF. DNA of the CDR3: TGTGCCAGCAGCCCCGACAGACAAGAGACCCAGTACTTC.

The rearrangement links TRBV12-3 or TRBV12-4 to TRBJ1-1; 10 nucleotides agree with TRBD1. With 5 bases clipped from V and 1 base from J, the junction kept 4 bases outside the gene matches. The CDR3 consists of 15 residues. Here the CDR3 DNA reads TGTGCCAGCAGTGACCGGGACAGGGGGAACACTGAAGCTTTCTTT. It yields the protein CASSDRDRGNTEAFF.

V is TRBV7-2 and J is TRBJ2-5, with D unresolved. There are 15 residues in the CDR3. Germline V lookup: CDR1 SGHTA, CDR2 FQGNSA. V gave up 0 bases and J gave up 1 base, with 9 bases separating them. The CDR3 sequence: CASSLAGNSQETQYF. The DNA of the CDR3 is TGTGCCAGCAGCTTAGCGGGAAATAGCCAAGAGACCCAGTACTTC.

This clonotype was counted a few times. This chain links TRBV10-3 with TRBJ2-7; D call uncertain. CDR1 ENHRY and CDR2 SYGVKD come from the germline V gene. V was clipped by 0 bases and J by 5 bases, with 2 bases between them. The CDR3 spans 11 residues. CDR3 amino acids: CAISESNEQYV. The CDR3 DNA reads TGTGCCATCAGTGAGTCGAACGAGCAGTACGTC.

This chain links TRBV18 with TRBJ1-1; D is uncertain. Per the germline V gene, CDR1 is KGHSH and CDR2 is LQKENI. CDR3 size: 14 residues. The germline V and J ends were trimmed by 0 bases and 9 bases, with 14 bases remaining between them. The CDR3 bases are TGTGCCAGCTCACCACCGGCCGAAGGTCTGAAAGCTTTCTTT. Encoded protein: CASSPPAEGLKAFF.

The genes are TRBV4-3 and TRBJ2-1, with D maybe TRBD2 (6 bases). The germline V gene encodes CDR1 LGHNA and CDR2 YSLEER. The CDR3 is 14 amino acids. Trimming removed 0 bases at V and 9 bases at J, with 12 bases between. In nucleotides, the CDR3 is TGCGCCAGCAGCCAAGATGGAGGGCGCGGTGAGCAGTTCTTC. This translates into CASSQDGGRGEQFF.

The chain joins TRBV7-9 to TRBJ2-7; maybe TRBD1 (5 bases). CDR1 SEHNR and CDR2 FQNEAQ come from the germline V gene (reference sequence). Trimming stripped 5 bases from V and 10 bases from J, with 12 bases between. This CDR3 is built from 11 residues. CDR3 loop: CASSHGHHQYF. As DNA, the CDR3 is TGTGCCAGCAGCCACGGACACCACCAGTACTTC. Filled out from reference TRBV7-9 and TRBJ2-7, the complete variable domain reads DTGVSQNPRHKITKRGQNVTFRCDPISEHNRLYWYRQTLGQGPEFLTYFQNEAQLEKSRLLSDRFSAERPKGSFSTLEIQRTEQGDSAMYLCASSHGHHQYFGPGTRLTVT.

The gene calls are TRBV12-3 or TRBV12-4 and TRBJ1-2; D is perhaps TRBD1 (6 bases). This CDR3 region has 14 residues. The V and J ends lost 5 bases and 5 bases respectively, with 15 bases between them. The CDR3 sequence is CASSTRGLGYGYTF. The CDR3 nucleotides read TGTGCCAGCAGTACCCGGGGGCTTGGATATGGCTACACCTTC.

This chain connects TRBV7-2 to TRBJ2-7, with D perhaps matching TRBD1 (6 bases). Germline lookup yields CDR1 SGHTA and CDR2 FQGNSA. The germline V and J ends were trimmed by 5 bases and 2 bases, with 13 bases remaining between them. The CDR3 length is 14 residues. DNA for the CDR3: TGTGCCAGCAGCCGGCAGACAGGACCCTACGAGCAGTACTTC. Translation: CASSRQTGPYEQYF.

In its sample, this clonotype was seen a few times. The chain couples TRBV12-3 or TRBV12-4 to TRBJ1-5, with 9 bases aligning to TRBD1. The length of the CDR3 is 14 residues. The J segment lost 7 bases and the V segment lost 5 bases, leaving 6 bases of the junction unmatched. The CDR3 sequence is CASSETGGGQPQHF. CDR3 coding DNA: TGTGCCAGCAGTGAAACAGGGGGCGGGCAGCCCCAGCATTTT.

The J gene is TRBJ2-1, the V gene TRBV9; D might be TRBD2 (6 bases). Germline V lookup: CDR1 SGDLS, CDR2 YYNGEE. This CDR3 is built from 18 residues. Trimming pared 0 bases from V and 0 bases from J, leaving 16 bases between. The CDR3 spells CASSVGGFSGSSYNEQFF. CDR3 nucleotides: TGTGCCAGCAGCGTAGGGGGCTTTAGCGGCAGCTCCTACAATGAGCAGTTCTTC. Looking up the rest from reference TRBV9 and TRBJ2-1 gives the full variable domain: DSGVTQTPKHLITATGQRVTLRCSPRSGDLSVYWYQQSLDQGLQFLIQYYNGEERAKGNILERFSAQQFPDLHSELNLSSLELGDSALYFCASSVGGFSGSSYNEQFFGPGTRLTVL.

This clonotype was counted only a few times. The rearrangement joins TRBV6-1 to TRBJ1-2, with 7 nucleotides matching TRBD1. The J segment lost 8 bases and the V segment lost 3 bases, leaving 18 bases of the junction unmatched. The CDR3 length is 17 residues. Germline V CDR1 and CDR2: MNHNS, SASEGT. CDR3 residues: CASSDTKNSEGARGYTF. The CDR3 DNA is TGTGCCAGCAGTGATACCAAGAACTCCGAGGGGGCCCGGGGCTACACCTTC.

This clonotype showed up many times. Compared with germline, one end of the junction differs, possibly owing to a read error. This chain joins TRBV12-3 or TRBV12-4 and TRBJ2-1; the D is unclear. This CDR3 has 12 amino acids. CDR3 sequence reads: CASSLGPNEQFF. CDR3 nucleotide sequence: TGTGCCAGCAGCTTAGGTCCCAATGAGCAGTTCTTC.

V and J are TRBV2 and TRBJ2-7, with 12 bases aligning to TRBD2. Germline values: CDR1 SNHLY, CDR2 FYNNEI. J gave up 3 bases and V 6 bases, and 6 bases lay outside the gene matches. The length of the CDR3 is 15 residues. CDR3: CASSRLLAGGYEQYF. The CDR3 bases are TGTGCCAGCAGCCGCTTACTAGCGGGGGGCTACGAGCAGTACTTC.

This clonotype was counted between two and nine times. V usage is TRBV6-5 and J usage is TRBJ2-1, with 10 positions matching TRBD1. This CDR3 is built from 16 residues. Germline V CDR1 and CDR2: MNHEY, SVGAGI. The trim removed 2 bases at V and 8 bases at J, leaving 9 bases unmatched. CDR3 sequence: CASSYPRGQGIYEQFF. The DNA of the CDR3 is TGTGCCAGCAGTTACCCGAGGGGACAGGGGATCTATGAGCAGTTCTTC.

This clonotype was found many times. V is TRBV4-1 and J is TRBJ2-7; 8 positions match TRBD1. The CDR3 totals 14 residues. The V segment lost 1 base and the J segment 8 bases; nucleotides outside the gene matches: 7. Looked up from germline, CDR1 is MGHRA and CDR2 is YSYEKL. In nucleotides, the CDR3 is TGCGCCAGCAGCCAAGGCCGGGACAGGCCAAAGCAGTACTTC. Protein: CASSQGRDRPKQYF.

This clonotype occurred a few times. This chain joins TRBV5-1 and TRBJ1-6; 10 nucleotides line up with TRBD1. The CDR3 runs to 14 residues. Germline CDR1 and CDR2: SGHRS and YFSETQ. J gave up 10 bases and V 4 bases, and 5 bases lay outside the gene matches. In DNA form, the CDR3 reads TGCGCCAGCAGCCCCGGGACAGGGGTATCACCCCTCCACTTT. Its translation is CASSPGTGVSPLHF.

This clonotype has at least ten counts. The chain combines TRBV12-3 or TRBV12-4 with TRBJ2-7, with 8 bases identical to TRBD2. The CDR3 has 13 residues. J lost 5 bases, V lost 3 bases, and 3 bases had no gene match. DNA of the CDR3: TGTGCCAGCAGTTTTGGGACTAGTGACGAGCAGTACTTC. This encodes CASSFGTSDEQYF.